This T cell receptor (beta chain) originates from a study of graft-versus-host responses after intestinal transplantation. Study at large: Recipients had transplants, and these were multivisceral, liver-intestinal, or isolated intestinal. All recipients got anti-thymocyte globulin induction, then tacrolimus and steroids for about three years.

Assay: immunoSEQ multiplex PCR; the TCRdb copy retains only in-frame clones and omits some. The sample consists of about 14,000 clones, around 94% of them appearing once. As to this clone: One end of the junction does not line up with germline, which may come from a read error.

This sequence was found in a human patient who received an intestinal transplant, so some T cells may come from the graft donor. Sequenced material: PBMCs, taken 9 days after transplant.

CDR3 loop: CASNLKPGGPDTQYF. CDR3 DNA sequence: TGTGCCAGCAACTTAAAGCCAGGGGGCCCAGATACGCAGTATTTT. The genes are TRBV7-6 and TRBJ2-3, with 8 bases matching TRBD1. This CDR3 contains 15 residues. Germline CDR1 reads SGHVS; CDR2 reads FNYEAQ.